This T cell receptor (beta chain) was obtained from a study of T cells in Graves' hyperthyroidism and ophthalmopathy. Broader study findings: Ophthalmopathy, which appeared later, was predicted by the model a median about 6.8 months before onset. In simple terms, a model built on 13 V-J features told ophthalmopathy apart from stable hyperthyroidism.

Comment on this clonotype: Its antigen is still unknown.

It was RNA transcripts that yielded the amplified TCR beta CDR3 regions. The TCR CDR3 first-round RT-PCR relied on the HTBI primer set. TCRdb independently ran MiXCR on the multiplex PCR reads; one entry per CDR3 protein. Among a few hundred thousand distinct CDR3 sequences, roughly 15% were seen once, and the ten largest hold around 17%. With duration under 3 months, ophthalmopathy was active: Clinical Activity Score at least 3, NOSPECS at least 4. The germline gives CDR1 MNHEY, CDR2 SMNVEV (reference sequence). The CDR3 is 15 amino acids. The J segment lost 3 bases and the V segment lost 5 bases, leaving 9 bases of the junction unmatched.

This receptor was taken from a woman aged 18-29 years with Graves' ophthalmopathy. Specimen: blood. The rearrangement joins TRBV27 to TRBJ2-5; 7 bases fit TRBD1. The CDR3 region is CASSLTGTEEETQYF. The CDR3 DNA reads as TGTGCCAGCAGTCTGACCGGGACAGAAGAAGAGACCCAGTACTTC.